A single sample is the source of the 30 T cell receptor beta chains below, sequenced in a study of blood T cell repertoires in COVID-19. Produced via immunoSEQ multiplex PCR; TCRdb's table is partial and in-frame only. This sample has about 58,000 clones; about 88% occur once, and the top ten carry roughly 8%. Sequencing was done on a sample of peripheral blood. The receptors were gathered from a woman aged 70-85 years with active COVID-19.

The chain is built from TRBV23-1 and TRBJ2-3; weak D call: TRBD1 (5 bases). TRBV23-1 belongs to the ORF category, with a function that is uncertain. The CDR3 runs 14 residues. The V end was cut by 10 bases, the J end by 5 bases, with 19 bases between. The CDR3, as DNA: TGCGCCAACTCACCGTCGCTCAGGGAAGATACGCAGTATTTT. Translation gives CANSPSLREDTQYF.

There are a few counts of this clone. The chain joins TRBV7-9 to TRBJ1-5; no definite D call. Germline V CDR1 and CDR2: SEHNR, FQNEAQ (reference sequence). The ends were cut back, 4 bases at V and 3 bases at J, with 10 bases in the middle. CDR3 length: 14 amino acids. In nucleotides, the CDR3 is TGTGCCAGCAGCTCTGAACAGTTCAATCAGCCCCAGCATTTT. Translated, it gives CASSSEQFNQPQHF. Full variable domain (outside the CDR3, taken from reference TRBV7-9 and TRBJ1-5): DTGVSQNPRHKITKRGQNVTFRCDPISEHNRLYWYRQTLGQGPEFLTYFQNEAQLEKSRLLSDRFSAERPKGSFSTLEIQRTEQGDSAMYLCASSSEQFNQPQHFGDGTRLSIL.

A single count supports this clone. The DNA for the CDR3 is TGTGCCAGCGCCCAACAGGGGGCGGTGACTAGCGACTCCTACGAGCAGTACTTC. Translated: CASAQQGAVTSDSYEQYF. The V and J genes are TRBV18 and TRBJ2-7, with D possibly TRBD1 on 9 matching bases. The CDR3 spans 18 residues. Deletions cut 8 bases from V and 0 bases from J, with 26 bases between. Germline CDR1 reads KGHSH; CDR2 reads LQKENI.

The chain uses TRBV27 and TRBJ2-5; 14 positions match TRBD2. Germline trimming cut 4 bases from V and 9 bases from J; bases unmatched to any gene: 16. The CDR3 runs 18 residues. CDR1 is MNHEY, CDR2 SMNVEV, per germline (reference sequence). CDR3 nucleotides: TGTGCCAGCAGTTCCCCCCCGGGACTAGCGGGAGCGGACGGGGCCCAGTACTTC. It encodes CASSSPPGLAGADGAQYF.

This rearrangement joins TRBV19 to TRBJ2-5; 12 nucleotides agree with TRBD1. The ends lost 8 bases at V and 5 bases at J; junction bases unmatched: 9. This CDR3 comprises 15 residues. Germline CDR1 and CDR2: LNHDA and SQIVND (reference sequence). CDR3 sequence reads: CASAMGTGGGETQYF. DNA of the CDR3: TGTGCCAGTGCCATGGGGACAGGGGGCGGGGAGACCCAGTACTTC.

V usage is TRBV29-1 and J usage is TRBJ2-2, with 8 bases fitting TRBD2. The CDR3 is 14 residues long. Germline-derived CDR1 and CDR2 are SQVTM and ANQGSEA. J lost 1 base, V lost 7 bases, and 5 bases had no gene match. For the CDR3, the DNA is TGCAGCGCCCACCGGGGGGGGAACACCGGGGAGCTGTTTTTT. It is translated as CSAHRGGNTGELFF.

The chain has TRBV29-1 and TRBJ1-2; D is perhaps TRBD1 (5 bases). V lost 4 bases to trimming and J lost 3 bases, with 6 bases between them. CDR1 is SQVTM and CDR2 is ANQGSEA in the germline V gene. This CDR3 contains 11 residues. The CDR3 DNA reads as TGCAGCGTTGGGGGGGACTATGGCTACACCTTC. It encodes CSVGGDYGYTF.

This sequence joins TRBV25-1 and TRBJ2-7, with a weak D call TRBD2 (6 bases). Trimming left V 6 bases short and J 0 bases short, with 12 bases between. The CDR3 is 14 amino acids. Germline V gene lookup returns CDR1 MGHDK and CDR2 SYGVNS. The CDR3 protein is CASRWVAASYEQYF. DNA of the CDR3: TGTGCCAGCAGGTGGGTAGCGGCCTCCTACGAGCAGTACTTC.

This clone turned up a few times. The chain links TRBV2 to TRBJ1-5, with D tentatively TRBD1 (5 bases). The germline V gene has CDR1 SNHLY and CDR2 FYNNEI. This CDR3 has 15 residues. Trimming removed 7 bases from V and 2 bases from J, with 15 bases in between. The CDR3 loop reads CASNPGGRGNQPQHF. The CDR3 DNA sequence: TGTGCCAGCAACCCCGGGGGTAGGGGCAATCAGCCCCAGCATTTT.

The chain joins TRBV28 to TRBJ2-3; 12 bases are a match to TRBD2. Germline CDR1 reads MDHEN; CDR2 reads SYDVKM. The CDR3 totals 18 residues. The J segment lost 5 bases and the V segment lost 8 bases, leaving 17 bases of the junction unmatched. Here the CDR3 reads CASPPLSLTSGGGDTQYF. As DNA, the CDR3 is TGTGCCAGCCCCCCCCTATCTCTGACTAGCGGGGGCGGAGATACGCAGTATTTT.

In DNA, the CDR3 is TGTGCCAGCAGCCAAGCACCGGGACAGGCTATGAACACTGAAGCTTTCTTT. Translation: CASSQAPGQAMNTEAFF. J is TRBJ1-1 and V is TRBV3-1 (or the pseudogene TRBV3-2); 8 bases agree with TRBD1. Germline trimming cut 1 base from V and 0 bases from J; bases unmatched to any gene: 7. In germline, CDR1 is LGHDT, CDR2 YNNKEL (reference sequence). The CDR3 contains 17 residues.

V and J are TRBV30 and TRBJ2-1; 7 bases are a match to TRBD2. CDR3 size: 15 residues. Germline assignment: CDR1 GTSNPN and CDR2 SVGIG (reference sequence). The ends lost 2 bases at V and 0 bases at J; junction bases unmatched: 4. The CDR3, as DNA: TGTGCCTGGAGTCGGCTAGCGGTCTCCTACAATGAGCAGTTCTTC. It is translated as CAWSRLAVSYNEQFF.

The genes are TRBV30 and TRBJ1-2; 7 bases map to TRBD1. CDR3 length equals 12 residues. CDR1 GTSNPN and CDR2 SVGIG come from the germline V gene (reference sequence). The junction had 5 bases not matched to a gene; V was cut back by 2 bases and J by 8 bases. The CDR3 reads CAWSYRGDGYTF. The DNA of the CDR3 is TGTGCCTGGAGTTACAGGGGAGACGGCTACACCTTC.

The sample holds a few counts of this clone. The chain has TRBV14 and TRBJ1-2; 9 nucleotides line up with TRBD1. Germline V CDR1 and CDR2: SGHDN, FVKESK. V gave up 2 bases and J gave up 9 bases; unmatched junction bases: 7. The CDR3 totals 14 residues. The CDR3 protein is CASSQSLTGGRYTF. CDR3 nucleotides: TGTGCCAGCAGCCAATCGCTAACAGGGGGCCGCTACACCTTC.

The V call is TRBV5-1, the J call TRBJ2-3, with TRBD2 identical over 7 bases. CDR1 and CDR2 (germline): SGHRS, YFSETQ. V was pared by 0 bases and J by 3 bases, with 4 bases of the junction left unmatched. The CDR3 is 15 residues long. This CDR3 reads CASSLASGITDTQYF. The CDR3 nucleotides read TGCGCCAGCAGCTTGGCGAGCGGGATAACAGATACGCAGTATTTT.

The rearrangement links TRBV6-5 to TRBJ2-7; tentatively, D is TRBD1 (6 bases). The CDR3 extends over 14 amino acids. Germline CDR1 reads MNHEY; CDR2 reads SVGAGI. Trimming took off 8 bases at V and 1 base at J, with 15 bases between the two ends. The CDR3 here is CASQFDRTSYEQYF. The CDR3, as DNA: TGTGCCAGCCAGTTTGACAGGACATCCTACGAGCAGTACTTC.

The chain has TRBV7-8 and TRBJ1-1; D remains unclear. V was trimmed by 5 bases and J by 10 bases, leaving 17 bases between them. CDR1 SGHVS and CDR2 FQNEAQ come from the germline V gene. This CDR3 is built from 13 residues. The chain's CDR3 is CASSPGQEDRAFF. The CDR3 DNA reads as TGTGCCAGCAGCCCTGGCCAGGAGGATCGAGCTTTCTTT.

This chain links TRBV6-4 with TRBJ1-1, with D tentatively TRBD1 (5 bases). CDR1 is MRHNA, CDR2 SNTAGT, per germline. The V end lost 3 bases, the J end lost 6 bases, and 29 bases lay between the germline ends. The CDR3 is 19 residues long. The CDR3, as DNA: TGTGCCAGCAGTGATCACGGGCCAGGGAGGCGAAAGGGTAATCCTGAAGCTTTCTTT. Residues: CASSDHGPGRRKGNPEAFF.

The chain employs TRBV28 and TRBJ2-6; the match to TRBD1 covers 7 bases. CDR3 size: 17 residues. The V gene end was trimmed by 8 bases and the J gene end by 0 bases; junction bases not matched to a gene: 10. Germline V gene lookup returns CDR1 MDHEN and CDR2 SYDVKM. This CDR3 is CASAGTEKISGANVLTF. CDR3 in DNA: TGTGCCAGCGCCGGGACAGAGAAGATCTCTGGGGCCAACGTCCTGACTTTC.

The chain couples TRBV13 to TRBJ2-5; D is undetermined. CDR3 length: 14 residues. The germline gives CDR1 PRHDT, CDR2 FYEKMQ (reference sequence). V was pared by 3 bases and J by 1 base, with 9 bases between. The CDR3 region has the DNA TGTGCCAGCAGCTTTGTTCAGGCCCAAGAGACCCAGTACTTC. As protein: CASSFVQAQETQYF.

This sequence joins TRBV28 and TRBJ2-7; TRBD2 is a possible D gene (6 bases). Germline CDR1 MDHEN, CDR2 SYDVKM. The V and J ends lost 6 bases and 6 bases respectively, with 18 bases between them. This CDR3 has 14 amino acids. The CDR3 loop reads CASRSSGELAEQYF. The CDR3 nucleotides are TGTGCCAGCAGGTCTTCGGGGGAATTGGCCGAGCAGTACTTC.

This clone was observed once. V usage is TRBV19 and J usage is TRBJ2-1; 11 bases fit TRBD2. The germline gives CDR1 LNHDA, CDR2 SQIVND (reference sequence). The CDR3 contains 15 residues. V dropped 3 bases and J dropped 8; count of bases not matched to a gene: 6. The CDR3 bases are TGTGCCAGTAGTATCTTGCTAGCGGGAGGAGATGAGCAGTTCTTC. It encodes CASSILLAGGDEQFF. The complete variable domain, with remaining parts taken from reference TRBV19 and TRBJ2-1, reads DGGITQSPKYLFRKEGQNVTLSCEQNLNHDAMYWYRQDPGQGLRLIYYSQIVNDFQKGDIAEGYSVSREKKESFPLTVTSAQKNPTAFYLCASSILLAGGDEQFFGPGTRLTVL.

The chain uses TRBV28 and TRBJ1-5, with 8 nucleotides matching TRBD1. The V gene end was trimmed by 6 bases and the J gene end by 5 bases; junction bases not matched to a gene: 9. Germline lookup yields CDR1 MDHEN and CDR2 SYDVKM. This CDR3 region has 15 residues. CDR3 sequence: CASSQGQGAYQPQHF. CDR3 DNA: TGTGCCAGCAGCCAAGGACAGGGAGCTTATCAGCCCCAGCATTTT.

The chain carries TRBV6-5 and TRBJ2-7, with 9 positions matching TRBD1. V lost 9 bases, J lost 1 base, and 10 bases stayed unmatched. CDR3 size: 15 residues. Germline V gene lookup returns CDR1 MNHEY and CDR2 SVGAGI. The CDR3 spells CASKPGQGISYEQYF. The CDR3 nucleotides are TGTGCCAGTAAACCGGGACAGGGTATTTCCTACGAGCAGTACTTC.

V usage is TRBV12-3 or TRBV12-4 and J usage is TRBJ2-4; D is possibly TRBD2 (6 bases). This CDR3 is 11 amino acids long. V dropped 7 bases and J dropped 12 bases, with 13 bases sitting between them. CDR3 in amino acids: CASIGGTDQYF. CDR3 nucleotide sequence: TGTGCCAGCATCGGCGGGACGGATCAGTACTTC.

This rearrangement joins TRBV6-5 to TRBJ2-7; 8 bases align to TRBD2. The CDR3 is 13 amino acids. Germline V gene sequence: CDR1 MNHEY, CDR2 SVGAGI. V gave up 6 bases and J gave up 3 bases; unmatched junction bases: 4. The chain's CDR3 is CASRREALYEQYF. CDR3 coding DNA: TGTGCCAGCAGGCGGGAGGCCCTCTACGAGCAGTACTTC.

The chain uses TRBV2 and TRBJ1-4, with 9 positions matching TRBD1. Germline V gene lookup returns CDR1 SNHLY and CDR2 FYNNEI. The ends lost 5 bases at V and 6 bases at J; junction bases unmatched: 10. The CDR3 sequence is 16 residues long. The CDR3 bases are TGTGCCAGCAGTTATAGGGGACAGGGTGGAGATGAAAAACTGTTTTTT. Encoded protein: CASSYRGQGGDEKLFF.

V is TRBV12-5 and J is TRBJ2-3, with a possible D match to TRBD1 (5 bases). The V gene's germline CDR1 is LGHNT and CDR2 FRNRAP. This CDR3 contains 14 residues. V was cut by 1 base and J by 0 bases, with 5 bases left in between. In DNA form, the CDR3 reads TGTGCTAGTGGTTTGGGACAGAGCACAGATACGCAGTATTTT. Protein sequence: CASGLGQSTDTQYF.

The chain links TRBV18 to TRBJ2-7; the match to TRBD2 covers 11 bases. The CDR3 extends over 19 amino acids. The germline CDR1 and CDR2 sequences are KGHSH and LQKENI. V shed 2 bases and J 1 base; nucleotides not matched to a gene: 13. CDR3 in amino acids: CASSPRLAGNGGKSYEQYF. DNA of the CDR3: TGTGCCAGCTCACCAAGACTAGCGGGAAATGGAGGGAAATCCTACGAGCAGTACTTC.

To note about this clone: One end of the junction fails to match germline, which may point to a read error. The rearrangement uses TRBV5-6 and TRBJ2-7; a possible D gene is TRBD1 (5 bases). The V gene's germline CDR1 is SGHDT and CDR2 YYEEEE. The CDR3 contains 12 residues. CDR3 bases: TGTGCCAGCAGCTGGGGCCCTAATCTGCCCCTATTC. It is translated as CASSWGPNLPLF.